These 24 T cell receptor beta chains were all obtained from the same sample, sequenced in a study of beta chain features in type 1 diabetes. TCRB transcripts that were expressed got sequenced, as all of the isolated RNA had been reverse transcribed. Measured with immunoSEQ multiplex PCR; TCRdb has only the in-frame clones, and not every one. The sample holds a few hundred thousand clones; 27% are singletons and the top ten take approximately 4%. Source material: central memory CD4+ T cells from blood. The receptors originated from a young man in good health.

The chain's CDR3 is CASSERALTYEQYF. The CDR3 bases are TGTGCCAGCAGTGAAAGGGCTCTAACCTACGAGCAGTACTTC. V is TRBV2 and J is TRBJ2-7; D gene uncertain. V was shortened by 2 bases and J by 2 bases, with 10 bases between the two germline ends. The CDR3 covers 14 residues. Germline assignment: CDR1 SNHLY and CDR2 FYNNEI.

This clone was seen a handful of times. The chain combines TRBV10-3 with TRBJ2-5; no reliable D call. CDR1 and CDR2 (germline): ENHRY, SYGVKD. Trimming pared 8 bases from V and 1 base from J, leaving 5 bases between. This CDR3 spans 11 amino acids. The CDR3 coding sequence is TGTGCCATCCTGGCCCAAGAGACCCAGTACTTC. This sequence encodes CAILAQETQYF.

This clone was counted at least ten times. The chain is built from TRBV5-1 and TRBJ2-1; D unclear. The CDR3 extends over 14 amino acids. V was cut by 4 bases and J by 2 bases, with 10 bases left in between. Germline CDR1 is SGHRS and CDR2 is YFSETQ. The CDR3 loop reads CASSLDGPYNEQFF. CDR3 coding DNA: TGCGCCAGCAGCCTGGACGGACCCTACAATGAGCAGTTCTTC. Combining the CDR3 with reference TRBV5-1 and TRBJ2-1 gives the whole variable domain KAGVTQTPRYLIKTRGQQVTLSCSPISGHRSVSWYQQTPGQGLQFLFEYFSETQRNKGNFPGRFSGRQFSNSRSEMNVSTLELGDSALYLCASSLDGPYNEQFFGPGTRLTVL.

The chain couples TRBV29-1 to TRBJ2-7; TRBD1 aligns across 10 bases. This CDR3 contains 13 residues. J gave up 7 bases and V 6 bases, and 9 bases lay outside the gene matches. Looked up from germline, CDR1 is SQVTM and CDR2 is ANQGSEA. The CDR3 reads CSVRTGGEKEQYF. The DNA of the CDR3 is TGCAGCGTCCGGACAGGGGGGGAAAAAGAGCAGTACTTC.

The chain recombines TRBV7-8 with TRBJ1-2; D is unresolved. CDR3 length: 14 residues. Per germline, CDR1 SGHVS and CDR2 FQNEAQ. V was pared by 1 base and J by 2 bases, with 8 bases between. The CDR3 coding sequence is TGTGCCAGCAGCTTAGATGGCCGCAACTATGGCTACACCTTC. Its translation is CASSLDGRNYGYTF.

This clone was picked up a small number of times. This same CDR3 is encoded by further DNA sequences in the sample. The chain links TRBV20-1 to TRBJ2-7, with D unclear. The CDR3 covers 11 residues. CDR1 and CDR2 (germline): DFQATT, SNEGSKA (reference sequence). V dropped 0 bases and J dropped 1 base, with 1 base sitting between them. CDR3 bases: TGCAGTGCTAGAGAATCCTACGAGCAGTACTTC. This codes for CSARESYEQYF.

This clone was counted between two and nine times. The chain links TRBV10-3 to TRBJ2-7; TRBD1 matches 7 bases. After removal of 8 bases from V and 7 bases from J, the junction contained 17 bases not matched to a gene. Looked up from germline, CDR1 is ENHRY and CDR2 is SYGVKD. The CDR3 consists of 15 residues. In nucleotides, the CDR3 is TGTGCCATCGGCCAACCCCAGGGGGATGGGAAAGAGCAGTACTTC. Its protein product is CAIGQPQGDGKEQYF.

This clone was found a few times. V is TRBV7-2 and J is TRBJ2-5; D tentatively fits TRBD1 or TRBD2 (6 bases each). V was shortened by 1 base and J by 5 bases, with 17 bases between the two germline ends. The CDR3 runs to 16 residues. Germline V gives CDR1 SGHTA, CDR2 FQGNSA. Here the CDR3 reads CASSLGVRGREETQYF. The CDR3, as DNA: TGTGCCAGCAGCTTAGGGGTCCGGGGGCGCGAGGAGACCCAGTACTTC. Full variable domain (missing parts from reference TRBV7-2 and TRBJ2-5): GAGVSQSPSNKVTEKGKDVELRCDPISGHTALYWYRQSLGQGLEFLIYFQGNSAPDKSGLPSDRFSAERTGGSVSTLTIQRTQQEDSAVYLCASSLGVRGREETQYFGPGTRLLVL.

The J gene is TRBJ1-4, the V gene TRBV25-1; TRBD1 is a possible D gene (5 bases). Per the germline V gene, CDR1 is MGHDK and CDR2 is SYGVNS. V was pared by 8 bases and J by 4 bases, with 8 bases between. CDR3 size: 12 residues. The CDR3 loop is CASRRVNEKLFF. The DNA for the CDR3 is TGTGCCAGCCGCAGGGTTAATGAAAAACTGTTTTTT.

This chain connects TRBV30 to TRBJ1-1; D gene uncertain. Germline V gene lookup returns CDR1 GTSNPN and CDR2 SVGIG (reference sequence). V lost 0 bases and J 1 base, leaving 6 bases between the germline ends. CDR3 size: 13 residues. CDR3 coding DNA: TGTGCCTGGAGTGTACGGGAGAACACTGAAGCTTTCTTT. Translated, it gives CAWSVRENTEAFF.

This clone has more than one count but fewer than ten. At one boundary the junction diverges from the germline segment, which might be a read error. The chain carries TRBV2 and TRBJ1-2; D unclear. Per the germline V gene, CDR1 is SNHLY and CDR2 is FYNNEI. The CDR3 consists of 13 residues. The CDR3 nucleotides are TGTTCCAGCAGCGACAACCCGAACTATGGCTACACCTTC. It is translated as CSSSDNPNYGYTF.

The genes are TRBV30 and TRBJ2-1; possible D gene TRBD1, 5 bases. Germline V gene sequence: CDR1 GTSNPN, CDR2 SVGIG (reference sequence). The CDR3 consists of 13 residues. V shed 0 bases and J shed 3 bases, with 6 bases lying between them. This CDR3 is CAWSVDNYNEQFF. The CDR3, as DNA: TGTGCCTGGAGTGTGGACAACTACAATGAGCAGTTCTTC.

This clone came up a few times. The J gene is TRBJ2-5, the V gene TRBV7-2, with D perhaps matching TRBD2 (5 bases). Deletions cut 6 bases from V and 5 bases from J, with 13 bases between. This CDR3 has 13 residues. Germline V gives CDR1 SGHTA, CDR2 FQGNSA. The CDR3 spells CASRPQDSETQYF. The CDR3 DNA sequence: TGTGCCAGCAGGCCTCAGGACTCGGAGACCCAGTACTTC.

This clone was recorded a few times. The rearrangement joins TRBV7-2 to TRBJ2-7; D not certain. The CDR3 loop spans 15 amino acids. The germline V gene encodes CDR1 SGHTA and CDR2 FQGNSA. Between the trimmed V and J ends, which lost 1 base and 1 base, there was a span of 11 bases. The DNA of the CDR3 is TGTGCCAGCAGCTTAGAGCCTCGTATATCCTACGAGCAGTACTTC. As protein: CASSLEPRISYEQYF.

Many counts were recorded for this clone. The V and J genes are TRBV4-1 and TRBJ2-2, with D possibly TRBD2 on 6 matching bases. V was clipped by 1 base and J by 7 bases, with 13 bases between them. The CDR3 sequence is 15 residues long. CDR1 is MGHRA, CDR2 YSYEKL, per germline. The CDR3, as DNA: TGCGCCAGCAGCCAAGTGTCTAGCGAGAGCGGGGAGCTGTTTTTT. It encodes CASSQVSSESGELFF.

The rearrangement uses TRBV15 and TRBJ2-3; D perhaps matches TRBD2 (5 bases). This CDR3 has 16 amino acids. Germline V lookup: CDR1 LNHNV, CDR2 YYDKDF (reference sequence). V was pared by 0 bases and J by 2 bases, with 12 bases between. The CDR3 spells CATSRDRALATDTQYF. In DNA, the CDR3 is TGTGCCACCAGCAGAGATAGGGCCCTAGCCACAGATACGCAGTATTTT.

This clone turned up a few times. This chain links TRBV7-2 with TRBJ1-5; 8 positions agree with TRBD1. CDR3 length: 15 amino acids. Trimming took 5 bases from V and 0 from J; bases not matched to a gene: 3. Germline loops: CDR1 SGHTA, CDR2 FQGNSA. The CDR3 nucleotides read TGTGCCAGCAGCGGGACAGGCGATAGCAATCAGCCCCAGCATTTT. It translates to CASSGTGDSNQPQHF.

The chain couples TRBV18 to TRBJ2-7, with TRBD1 as a possible D gene (6 bases). CDR3 length: 14 amino acids. Germline V gene sequence: CDR1 KGHSH, CDR2 LQKENI. The V and J ends lost 2 bases and 6 bases respectively, with 14 bases between them. The CDR3 nucleotides read TGTGCCAGCTCACCAAATGGTCTGGGGGCCGAGCAGTACTTC. Protein: CASSPNGLGAEQYF. The variable domain in full, with the rest retrieved from reference TRBV18 and TRBJ2-7, is NAGVMQNPRHLVRRRGQEARLRCSPMKGHSHVYWYRQLPEEGLKFMVYLQKENIIDESGMPKERFSAEFPKEGPSILRIQQVVRGDSAAYFCASSPNGLGAEQYFGPGTRLTVT.

This clone was seen ten or more times. The J gene is TRBJ2-7, the V gene TRBV7-9, with 9 bases fitting TRBD1. CDR1 SEHNR and CDR2 FQNEAQ come from the germline V gene (reference sequence). V shed 4 bases and J 5 bases; nucleotides not matched to a gene: 9. The CDR3 runs 15 residues. Here the CDR3 DNA reads TGTGCCAGCAGCTACCCGGGACAGGGAGGCAACGAGCAGTACTTC. The encoded protein is CASSYPGQGGNEQYF.

This clone has just a few counts. This sequence joins TRBV12-5 and TRBJ1-3, with a possible D match to TRBD1 (5 bases). The CDR3 has 16 residues. The V and J ends lost 5 bases and 3 bases respectively, with 17 bases between them. Germline CDR1 LGHNT, CDR2 FRNRAP. CDR3 region: CASGHRSGPGGNTIYF. In nucleotides, the CDR3 is TGTGCTAGTGGTCATCGATCGGGGCCGGGTGGAAACACCATATATTTT.

This chain uses TRBV7-2 with TRBJ2-1, with TRBD2 identical over 10 bases. Germline V lookup: CDR1 SGHTA, CDR2 FQGNSA. After removal of 1 base from V and 3 bases from J, the junction contained 3 bases not matched to a gene. This CDR3 contains 16 residues. The CDR3 coding sequence is TGTGCCAGCAGCTTAGAGGGACTAGCGATCTACAATGAGCAGTTCTTC. Protein sequence: CASSLEGLAIYNEQFF.

This clone was found many times. The chain employs TRBV19 and TRBJ1-1; the D is unclear. This CDR3 contains 13 residues. Trimming removed 7 bases from V and 1 base from J, with 10 bases in between. The germline gives CDR1 LNHDA, CDR2 SQIVND (reference sequence). CDR3 residues: CASIPARNTEAFF. The CDR3 DNA reads as TGTGCCAGTATCCCGGCCAGGAACACTGAAGCTTTCTTT.

Only a few counts were recorded for this clone. The V gene is TRBV4-1, the J gene TRBJ1-1; 8 nucleotides agree with TRBD1. Germline lookup yields CDR1 MGHRA and CDR2 YSYEKL. The CDR3 totals 16 residues. Losses at the gene ends were 3 bases for V and 2 bases for J; bases not matched to a gene: 8. CDR3 residues: CASSHPTGTGNTEAFF. The CDR3 nucleotides read TGCGCCAGCAGCCATCCTACCGGGACAGGCAACACTGAAGCTTTCTTT.

The chain joins TRBV6-1 to TRBJ1-1; D ambiguous. CDR1 and CDR2 (germline): MNHNS, SASEGT. V was shortened by 4 bases and J by 5 bases, with 11 bases between the two germline ends. This CDR3 is 13 amino acids long. The CDR3 spells CASSGRPQTEAFF. In DNA form, the CDR3 reads TGTGCCAGCAGTGGACGGCCCCAGACTGAAGCTTTCTTT.